The sequence of this TCR beta chain was determined in a study of blood T cell repertoires in COVID-19. Study background: The cDNA or gDNA used as material had been derived from T cells, B-cell-depleted T cells, or PBMCs.

As processed by the authors: Nucleated cell counts were estimated from reference gene primer amplification. Repertoires were generated with immunoSEQ multiplex PCR, while TCRdb's copy carries only in-frame clones and drops some. V and J calls and clone size come straight from that table; D and trimming were deduced from the DNA. The profile shows some 150,000 clones, more than 65% of them singletons. The germline V gene has CDR1 SGHTA and CDR2 FQGNSA. CDR3 size: 13 residues. Trimming removed 5 bases at V and 6 bases at J, with 8 bases between. The chain employs TRBV7-2 and TRBJ1-6, with D hard to call. The receptor was derived from a woman aged 45 to 65 with acute or convalescent COVID-19. Sequencing was done on a sample of peripheral blood. The CDR3 nucleotides read TGTGCCAGCAGCCGAGTTAGTAATTCACCCCTCCACTTT. Amino acids: CASSRVSNSPLHF. Full variable domain (missing parts from reference TRBV7-2 and TRBJ1-6): GAGVSQSPSNKVTEKGKDVELRCDPISGHTALYWYRQSLGQGLEFLIYFQGNSAPDKSGLPSDRFSAERTGGSVSTLTIQRTQQEDSAVYLCASSRVSNSPLHFGNGTRLTVT.